The clone carrying this T cell receptor beta chain was detected only once. The target antigen is unknown. The data stem from a study of OX40 agonist ivuxolimab in advanced cancers. Across the whole study: Patient treatment consisted of intravenous ivuxolimab administration every 2 weeks at 0.01 to 10 mg/kg.

Study conclusions and caveats: CD4+ and CD8+ blood T cells expanded clonally by week 6 at 0.1 to 3.0 mg/kg.

The CDR3 loop spans 14 amino acids. V trimming: 2 bases; J trimming: 4 bases; junction bases outside the gene matches: 4. Germline CDR1 and CDR2: MNHNY and SVGAGI (reference sequence). Researchers took blood at baseline, on cycle 4 day 1, and on cycle 7 day 1. Using immunoSEQ multiplex PCR, the repertoire was profiled, and TCRdb retains in-frame clones only, with some absent. Among about 22,000 clones listed, approximately 86% were seen once. The sample in question was CD4+ or CD8+ T cells sorted from blood, obtained in a trial of the OX40 agonist ivuxolimab. The chain uses TRBV6-6 and TRBJ2-5; 7 bases are a match to TRBD2. The sequence derives from an adult with an advanced solid tumor such as melanoma, head and neck, liver or kidney cancer. CDR3 amino acids: CASSYPGGGETQYF. The CDR3 bases are TGTGCCAGCAGTTACCCGGGGGGAGGAGAGACCCAGTACTTC.